This T cell receptor beta chain was obtained from a study of T cell changes during pregnancy in multiple sclerosis. The CDR3 loop spans 16 amino acids. In germline, CDR1 is SGHNT, CDR2 YYREEE (reference sequence). With 4 bases removed from V and 0 bases from J, the gap between germline ends came to 15 bases. The data were produced by immunoSEQ multiplex PCR, yet TCRdb's version contains in-frame clones alone and is incomplete. This sample has 83,000 or so clones, with over 85% found just once. The TCR comes from a female donor in good health, enrolled as a control in a pregnancy study. The chain uses TRBV5-4 and TRBJ2-3, with no clear D. The sequences come from peripheral blood, collected after pregnancy. The CDR3 here is CASSPTAEASTDTQYF. The CDR3 DNA follows: TGTGCCAGCAGCCCAACGGCGGAAGCGAGCACAGATACGCAGTATTTT.